This T cell receptor (beta chain) comes out of a study of breast tumors, draining lymph nodes, adjacent tissues. From the multiplex PCR reads, TCRdb called clonotypes with MiXCR, one entry per CDR3 protein. The table shows 15,000 to 17,000 distinct CDR3 sequences, with roughly 52% occurring only once. Germline CDR1 reads SGHDN; CDR2 reads FVKESK. The CDR3 sequence is 14 residues long. Trimming stripped 1 base from V and 5 bases from J, with 12 bases between. By frequency in the sample, this clonotype is medium-sized. This receptor was obtained from a female donor with breast cancer. Some clones in this sample may be carry-over from other donors' samples. The chain couples TRBV14 to TRBJ2-7; D not certain. Sequenced material: tumor-adjacent breast tissue. CDR3 loop: CASSQVSRSNEQYF. CDR3 DNA: TGTGCCAGCAGCCAAGTTTCGCGAAGCAACGAGCAGTACTTC. The entire variable domain, with the rest obtained from reference TRBV14 and TRBJ2-7, is as follows: EAGVTQFPSHSVIEKGQTVTLRCDPISGHDNLYWYRRVMGKEIKFLLHFVKESKQDESGMPNNRFLAERTGGTYSTLKVQPAELEDSGVYFCASSQVSRSNEQYFGPGTRLTVT.